The entry below gives a single T cell receptor beta chain sequence along with its context. This specimen comes from a study of cytomegalovirus exposure and HLA in healthy donors. The PCR made use of 60 Vbeta and 13 Jbeta primers. Only in-frame clones appear in the TCRdb table, and some are missing; sequencing was by immunoSEQ multiplex PCR. Among 190,000 or so clones listed, 80% were seen once. V lost 0 bases to trimming and J lost 8 bases, with 6 bases between them. The CDR3 has 12 residues. Germline V gene lookup returns CDR1 SGHDT and CDR2 YYEEEE. The specimen was PBMCs. The J gene is TRBJ1-5, the V gene TRBV5-6; D gene ambiguous. The sequence was obtained from a boy aged 5-17 years in good health and CMV-seronegative. The CDR3 region has the DNA TGTGCCAGCAGCTTGGGAGGGAAGCCCCAGCATTTT. Translated: CASSLGGKPQHF.